What follows are 25 T cell receptor beta chains derived from one specimen sequenced in a study of memory CD4+ T cells and cytomegalovirus serostatus. Single viable CD3+CD4+CD8-CD45RO+ cells were sorted as the memory CD4+ T cells. Sequencing was performed with immunoSEQ multiplex PCR; in TCRdb, only in-frame clones are kept and a portion is missing. This sample yields tens of thousands of clones, of which over 60% are seen a single time; around 0.77% belongs to the top ten. The sequencing sample was made of memory CD4+ T cells from blood. All receptors derive from an adult in good health and CMV-seronegative.

The chain couples TRBV7-2 to TRBJ2-7; TRBD2 matches at 8 bases. The CDR3 covers 13 residues. V lost 5 bases and J lost 7; bases outside the gene matches: 7. Per the germline V gene, CDR1 is SGHTA and CDR2 is FQGNSA. CDR3 amino acids: CASSTSGFAEQYF. In nucleotides, the CDR3 is TGTGCCAGCAGCACTAGCGGTTTTGCTGAGCAGTACTTC. The full variable domain, with the rest looked up from reference TRBV7-2 and TRBJ2-7, is GAGVSQSPSNKVTEKGKDVELRCDPISGHTALYWYRQSLGQGLEFLIYFQGNSAPDKSGLPSDRFSAERTGGSVSTLTIQRTQQEDSAVYLCASSTSGFAEQYFGPGTRLTVT.

The chain couples TRBV2 to TRBJ1-4, with a tentative D call TRBD1 (5 bases). The V gene lost 6 bases and the J gene lost 1 base, with 15 bases spanning the gap. The CDR3 is 16 residues long. From germline, CDR1 is SNHLY and CDR2 FYNNEI. The CDR3 sequence is CASRRTNPLTNEKLFF. CDR3 nucleotides: TGTGCCAGCAGGCGGACAAACCCCCTAACTAATGAAAAACTGTTTTTT.

V is TRBV11-2 and J is TRBJ2-7, with TRBD1 matching 7 bases. Germline CDR1 and CDR2: SGHAT and FQNNGV. This CDR3 has 16 amino acids. The V segment lost 1 base and the J segment 0 bases; nucleotides outside the gene matches: 6. The CDR3 protein is CASSLGTRQGSYEQYF. The CDR3 coding sequence is TGTGCCAGCAGCTTAGGCACAAGACAGGGCTCCTACGAGCAGTACTTC.

The chain uses TRBV6-5 and TRBJ1-1; TRBD1 might be the D (5 bases). The CDR3 runs to 16 residues. V lost 2 bases, J lost 2 bases, and 15 bases lay in between. Germline V lookup: CDR1 MNHEY, CDR2 SVGAGI. The CDR3 region has the DNA TGTGCCAGCAGTTACCTTAGGACACCAAGAAACACTGAAGCTTTCTTT. Translating gives CASSYLRTPRNTEAFF.

The V gene is TRBV29-1, the J gene TRBJ2-1; 7 bases line up with TRBD2. CDR1 is SQVTM and CDR2 is ANQGSEA in the germline V gene. The trim removed 3 bases at V and 4 bases at J, leaving 6 bases unmatched. The CDR3 is made up of 14 amino acids. CDR3 DNA sequence: TGCAGCGTTGATGGCGGGGGAATTTACAATGAGCAGTTCTTC. Protein product: CSVDGGGIYNEQFF.

V usage is TRBV5-4 and J usage is TRBJ2-7, with D possibly being TRBD1 (5 bases). The CDR3 loop spans 15 amino acids. Germline CDR1 reads SGHNT; CDR2 reads YYREEE (reference sequence). With 0 bases removed from V and 3 bases from J, the gap between germline ends came to 13 bases. The CDR3, as DNA: TGTGCCAGCAGCTTGGGGGGCCAGGGTGGCTACGAGCAGTACTTC. It translates to CASSLGGQGGYEQYF.

The CDR3, as DNA: TGTGCCAGCAGCCTTCCCGGCTCGGAGGGGAATCAGCCCCAGCATTTT. This encodes CASSLPGSEGNQPQHF. V and J are TRBV9 and TRBJ1-5, with TRBD1 as a possible D gene (5 bases). This CDR3 contains 16 residues. Germline-derived CDR1 and CDR2 are SGDLS and YYNGEE. Trimming pared 4 bases from V and 4 bases from J, leaving 18 bases between.

The J gene is TRBJ1-2, the V gene TRBV30; D possibly corresponds to TRBD1 (6 bases). This CDR3 is built from 12 residues. The germline gives CDR1 GTSNPN, CDR2 SVGIG (reference sequence). The ends were cut back, 3 bases at V and 7 bases at J, with 12 bases in the middle. DNA for the CDR3: TGTGCCTGGAGAGGGTACAGGGCTGGCTACACCTTC. It translates to CAWRGYRAGYTF.

V gene TRBV7-9 combines with J gene TRBJ2-3; 9 bases line up with TRBD2. Trimming cost V 3 bases and J 6 bases; bases outside gene matches: 7. This CDR3 comprises 15 residues. CDR1 is SEHNR and CDR2 is FQNEAQ in the germline V gene (reference sequence). CDR3 bases: TGTGCCAGCAGCTTCGTAGCGGGGGTTTCTGATACGCAGTATTTT. Translating it yields CASSFVAGVSDTQYF. Complete variable domain (other parts from reference TRBV7-9 and TRBJ2-3): DTGVSQNPRHKITKRGQNVTFRCDPISEHNRLYWYRQTLGQGPEFLTYFQNEAQLEKSRLLSDRFSAERPKGSFSTLEIQRTEQGDSAMYLCASSFVAGVSDTQYFGPGTRLTVL.

The V call is TRBV7-6, the J call TRBJ2-2; D possibly corresponds to TRBD2 (5 bases). Trimming removed 5 bases from V and 3 bases from J, with 16 bases in between. The germline CDR1 and CDR2 sequences are SGHVS and FNYEAQ. The CDR3 length is 16 residues. CDR3 region: CASSKNFGGDTGELFF. In DNA form, the CDR3 reads TGTGCCAGCAGCAAGAACTTTGGAGGTGACACCGGGGAGCTGTTTTTT.

This clone has a single count. The V and J genes are TRBV2 and TRBJ1-6; weak D call: TRBD1 (6 bases). The germline V gene has CDR1 SNHLY and CDR2 FYNNEI. The CDR3 has 15 amino acids. The germline V and J ends were trimmed by 5 bases and 6 bases, with 14 bases remaining between them. The DNA for the CDR3 is TGTGCCAGCAGTCCCCAGGGGTCAAGTAATTCACCCCTCCACTTT. Translating gives CASSPQGSSNSPLHF. Supplemented by reference TRBV2 and TRBJ1-6, the full variable domain reads EPEVTQTPSHQVTQMGQEVILRCVPISNHLYFYWYRQILGQKVEFLVSFYNNEISEKSEIFDDQFSVERPDGSNFTLKIRSTKLEDSAMYFCASSPQGSSNSPLHFGNGTRLTVT.

The J gene is TRBJ1-2, the V gene TRBV5-4; 11 bases line up with TRBD1. This CDR3 is 17 amino acids long. V gave up 4 bases and J gave up 5 bases; unmatched junction bases: 13. Germline loops: CDR1 SGHNT, CDR2 YYREEE (reference sequence). CDR3 nucleotides: TGTGCCAGCAGCCCGCCCGATCGGACAGGGGGCGTATATGGCTACACCTTC. This encodes CASSPPDRTGGVYGYTF.

The rearrangement joins TRBV25-1 to TRBJ1-4; D is undetermined. This CDR3 is built from 15 residues. The germline V and J ends were trimmed by 6 bases and 7 bases, with 18 bases remaining between them. Per germline, CDR1 MGHDK and CDR2 SYGVNS. CDR3 sequence reads: CASSHTLGSREKLFF. Here the CDR3 DNA reads TGTGCCAGCAGCCATACCCTTGGGTCTCGTGAAAAACTGTTTTTT.

In this sample, this clone turned up once. The V call is TRBV19, the J call TRBJ1-5, with 7 bases lining up with TRBD1. This CDR3 contains 13 residues. Germline V gene sequence: CDR1 LNHDA, CDR2 SQIVND (reference sequence). V dropped 7 bases and J dropped 3; count of bases not matched to a gene: 3. The CDR3 DNA sequence: TGTGCCAGTACCAGGGGGGCCAATCAGCCCCAGCATTTT. It codes for CASTRGANQPQHF. Based on the CDR3 plus reference TRBV19 and TRBJ1-5, the full variable domain is DGGITQSPKYLFRKEGQNVTLSCEQNLNHDAMYWYRQDPGQGLRLIYYSQIVNDFQKGDIAEGYSVSREKKESFPLTVTSAQKNPTAFYLCASTRGANQPQHFGDGTRLSIL.

In its sample, this clone was seen once. The chain recombines TRBV6-6 with TRBJ1-6; 7 bases align to TRBD1. V lost 5 bases, J lost 13 bases, and 5 bases stayed unmatched. The CDR3 has 12 residues. Germline V gene data show CDR1 as MNHNY and CDR2 as SVGAGI (reference sequence). The CDR3: CASSQRDSPLHF. The CDR3 coding sequence is TGTGCCAGCAGTCAAAGGGACAGTCCCCTCCACTTT.

The rearrangement uses TRBV29-1 and TRBJ1-1; D is ambiguous. V was shortened by 7 bases and J by 0 bases, with 12 bases between the two germline ends. Germline V CDR1 and CDR2: SQVTM, ANQGSEA. CDR3 length equals 13 residues. The CDR3 loop reads CSATSTLNTEAFF. The CDR3 nucleotides read TGCAGCGCCACCAGCACCCTGAACACTGAAGCTTTCTTT. The whole variable domain, filled in from reference TRBV29-1 and TRBJ1-1, reads SAVISQKPSRDICQRGTSLTIQCQVDSQVTMMFWYRQQPGQSLTLIATANQGSEATYESGFVIDKFPISRPNLTFSTLTVSNMSPEDSSIYLCSATSTLNTEAFFGQGTRLTVV.

The chain links TRBV30 to TRBJ1-4, with 9 bases matching TRBD1. The ends lost 5 bases at V and 0 bases at J; junction bases unmatched: 7. The CDR3 is 16 amino acids. The germline gives CDR1 GTSNPN, CDR2 SVGIG (reference sequence). CDR3: CAWSQGALSTNEKLFF. In DNA form, the CDR3 reads TGTGCCTGGTCACAGGGGGCCCTTTCAACTAATGAAAAACTGTTTTTT.

The V call is TRBV4-1, the J call TRBJ1-4; D unresolved. Germline assignment: CDR1 MGHRA and CDR2 YSYEKL. The CDR3 is 16 amino acids. Trimming took 3 bases from V and 1 from J, leaving 12 bases between them. The CDR3 is CASSQSFLRTNEKLFF. The DNA for the CDR3 is TGCGCCAGCAGCCAGAGCTTCCTAAGAACTAATGAAAAACTGTTTTTT.

CDR3: CASSLVRKGDREYGYTF. In DNA, the CDR3 is TGTGCCAGCAGCTTAGTAAGGAAGGGGGACAGGGAATATGGCTACACCTTC. The chain combines TRBV7-9 with TRBJ1-2; 9 positions match TRBD1. The J segment lost 5 bases and the V segment lost 1 base, leaving 11 bases of the junction unmatched. CDR3 length: 17 amino acids. CDR1 and CDR2 (germline): SEHNR, FQNEAQ (reference sequence).

The V gene is TRBV6-6, the J gene TRBJ2-7, with D possibly being TRBD1 or TRBD2 (6 bases each). CDR3 length: 14 residues. V was clipped by 7 bases and J by 2 bases, with 15 bases between them. The germline gives CDR1 MNHNY, CDR2 SVGAGI (reference sequence). Here the CDR3 DNA reads TGTGCCAGCACCGAGTCTGGGGGGCCCTACGAGCAGTACTTC. Encoded protein: CASTESGGPYEQYF.

The rearrangement links TRBV18 to TRBJ2-7; TRBD1 matches 9 bases. V trimming: 3 bases; J trimming: 3 bases; junction bases outside the gene matches: 3. This CDR3 region has 14 residues. Germline-derived CDR1 and CDR2 are KGHSH and LQKENI. The CDR3: CASSPADRGYEQYF. The CDR3 nucleotides are TGTGCCAGCTCACCGGCGGACAGGGGCTACGAGCAGTACTTC.

The V gene is TRBV10-3, the J gene TRBJ2-1; tentatively, D is TRBD2 (5 bases). The CDR3 consists of 15 residues. Between the trimmed V and J ends, which lost 7 bases and 0 bases, there was a span of 13 bases. Germline V gives CDR1 ENHRY, CDR2 SYGVKD. The CDR3 is CAITPRAGSYNEQFF. The CDR3 nucleotides are TGTGCCATCACCCCCCGGGCGGGCTCCTACAATGAGCAGTTCTTC.

V usage is TRBV19 and J usage is TRBJ1-5; D ambiguous. This CDR3 has 14 amino acids. V was shortened by 2 bases and J by 1 base, with 6 bases between the two germline ends. CDR1 is LNHDA, CDR2 SQIVND, per germline (reference sequence). The CDR3: CASSIRESNQPQHF. CDR3 in DNA: TGTGCCAGTAGTATAAGGGAGAGCAATCAGCCCCAGCATTTT.

This sequence joins TRBV27 and TRBJ1-4; TRBD1 aligns across 7 bases. V shed 6 bases and J 7 bases; nucleotides not matched to a gene: 8. This CDR3 region has 14 residues. Germline V CDR1 and CDR2: MNHEY, SMNVEV (reference sequence). CDR3 nucleotide sequence: TGTGCCAGCAGGCGACAGGGCGGGGGTGAAAAACTGTTTTTT. Amino acid sequence: CASRRQGGGEKLFF.

V gene TRBV9 combines with J gene TRBJ2-6; 12 nucleotides align to TRBD1. V lost 1 base to trimming and J lost 2 bases; unmatched junction nucleotides: 7. This CDR3 is 19 amino acids long. The V gene's germline CDR1 is SGDLS and CDR2 YYNGEE. CDR3 DNA sequence: TGTGCCAGCAGCGTAACTCCGGGACAGGGGGCGCCTGGGGCCAACGTCCTGACTTTC. Amino acid sequence: CASSVTPGQGAPGANVLTF.